These 29 T cell receptor beta chains originate from one sample sequenced in a study of T cells in Graves' hyperthyroidism and ophthalmopathy. RNA transcripts provided the source from which TCR beta CDR3 regions were amplified. With the HTBI primer set, the TCR CDR3 went through a first round of RT-PCR. TCRdb independently ran MiXCR on the multiplex PCR reads; one entry per CDR3 protein. The table shows more than 450,000 distinct CDR3 sequences, with 14% occurring only once. The sequenced sample consisted of blood. These TCRs come from a woman aged 40 to 55 with Graves' hyperthyroidism.

This clonotype has at least ten counts. The chain uses TRBV27 and TRBJ2-2; 8 nucleotides line up with TRBD1. V trimming: 1 base; J trimming: 4 bases; junction bases outside the gene matches: 2. This CDR3 region has 15 residues. CDR1 MNHEY and CDR2 SMNVEV come from the germline V gene (reference sequence). The CDR3 region has the DNA TGTGCCAGCAGTTTATTCGGACAGGGCACCGGGGAGCTGTTTTTT. Its protein is CASSLFGQGTGELFF.

In its sample, this clonotype was seen many times. V is TRBV10-3 and J is TRBJ2-3; D may correspond to TRBD1 or TRBD2 (5 bases each). The length of the CDR3 is 15 residues. The V end lost 2 bases, the J end lost 2 bases, and 11 bases lay between the germline ends. Germline assignment: CDR1 ENHRY and CDR2 SYGVKD. CDR3 in DNA: TGTGCCATCAGTGAGGTTGGGGGAGCCACAGATACGCAGTATTTT. This gives the protein CAISEVGGATDTQYF.

Notes on this clonotype: A much more abundant neighbour one base away suggests this may be a read error. This chain uses TRBV11-2 with TRBJ1-2; D perhaps matches TRBD1 (5 bases). From germline, CDR1 is SGHAT and CDR2 FQNNGV. Trimming cost V 5 bases and J 6 bases, with 10 bases left between them. There are 12 residues in the CDR3. The CDR3 DNA is TGTGCCAGCAGCGTGACAGCCGATGGCTACACCTTC. This sequence encodes CASSVTADGYTF.

This clonotype has only a few counts. The chain joins TRBV4-2 to TRBJ1-1, with 9 bases aligning to TRBD1. Per the germline V gene, CDR1 is LGHNA and CDR2 is YNFKEQ. V lost 3 bases and J lost 4; bases outside the gene matches: 6. The CDR3 consists of 15 residues. The CDR3 DNA sequence: TGTGCCAGCAGCCAGCAAGAACAGGGGGCCACTGAAGCTTTCTTT. Translation gives CASSQQEQGATEAFF.

The table lists this clonotype with many counts. The chain combines TRBV2 with TRBJ1-1; possibly TRBD1 for D (5 bases). The germline gives CDR1 SNHLY, CDR2 FYNNEI. The V and J ends lost 7 bases and 1 base respectively, with 10 bases between them. The CDR3 length is 13 residues. The CDR3 region has the DNA TGTGCCAGCACCCCGGGACCGAACACTGAAGCTTTCTTT. Translating it yields CASTPGPNTEAFF. Filled out from reference TRBV2 and TRBJ1-1, the complete variable domain reads EPEVTQTPSHQVTQMGQEVILRCVPISNHLYFYWYRQILGQKVEFLVSFYNNEISEKSEIFDDQFSVERPDGSNFTLKIRSTKLEDSAMYFCASTPGPNTEAFFGQGTRLTVV.

This clonotype was recorded a few times. The chain recombines TRBV27 with TRBJ2-2; TRBD2 might be the D (5 bases). This CDR3 has 14 residues. Germline V gene lookup returns CDR1 MNHEY and CDR2 SMNVEV (reference sequence). Deletions cut 6 bases from V and 2 bases from J, with 10 bases between. The CDR3: CASSNDYNTGELFF. CDR3 DNA: TGTGCCAGCAGCAATGACTATAACACCGGGGAGCTGTTTTTT.

This clonotype was seen ten or more times. The V gene is TRBV20-1, the J gene TRBJ2-7, with 9 bases identical to TRBD1. From germline, CDR1 is DFQATT and CDR2 SNEGSKA (reference sequence). This CDR3 contains 14 residues. V lost 3 bases to trimming and J lost 0 bases; unmatched junction nucleotides: 3. As DNA, the CDR3 is TGCAGTGCTAGCAGACAGGGGGGCTCCTACGAGCAGTACTTC. Translated, it gives CSASRQGGSYEQYF.

This clonotype was seen at least ten times. For the CDR3, the DNA is TGTGCCAGCAGTCTTTCGGGACAGACGAACACCGGGGAGCTGTTTTTT. It is translated as CASSLSGQTNTGELFF. V usage is TRBV6-1 and J usage is TRBJ2-2, with 7 bases aligning to TRBD1. This CDR3 has 16 residues. V lost 5 bases to trimming and J lost 0 bases; unmatched junction nucleotides: 6. Germline V gene lookup returns CDR1 MNHNS and CDR2 SASEGT.

V is TRBV29-1 and J is TRBJ2-1; maybe TRBD2 (6 bases). CDR3 length: 15 residues. Trimming took off 8 bases at V and 0 bases at J, with 17 bases between the two ends. Germline-derived CDR1 and CDR2 are SQVTM and ANQGSEA. The CDR3: CSPIRRGSSYNEQFF. The CDR3 DNA follows: TGCAGCCCCATAAGGCGGGGCAGCTCCTACAATGAGCAGTTCTTC.

Many counts were recorded for this clonotype. V gene TRBV28 combines with J gene TRBJ2-5; D may be TRBD2 (5 bases). The CDR3 runs 16 residues. Germline loops: CDR1 MDHEN, CDR2 SYDVKM. With 3 bases removed from V and 5 bases from J, the gap between germline ends came to 19 bases. CDR3 amino acids: CASSFIDGMGKETQYF. Here the CDR3 DNA reads TGTGCCAGCAGTTTTATCGACGGGATGGGGAAGGAGACCCAGTACTTC.

This clonotype was picked up a small number of times. This chain links TRBV19 with TRBJ1-2, with TRBD1 as a possible D gene (6 bases). V was trimmed by 9 bases and J by 8 bases, leaving 16 bases between them. The CDR3 has 12 residues. Germline V lookup: CDR1 LNHDA, CDR2 SQIVND (reference sequence). The CDR3 loop reads CASARRGYGYTF. The CDR3 coding sequence is TGTGCCAGCGCCAGGAGGGGGTACGGCTACACCTTC.

This clonotype was seen many times. The gene calls are TRBV12-3 or TRBV12-4 and TRBJ1-5; possibly TRBD1 for D (6 bases). The ends were cut back, 6 bases at V and 5 bases at J, with 23 bases in the middle. CDR3 length: 17 residues. For the CDR3, the DNA is TGTGCCAGCAGACCCTGGGGATGGGGGCACGTTGATCAGCCCCAGCATTTT. It encodes CASRPWGWGHVDQPQHF.

This clonotype appeared a few times. A single base separates this from a much larger clone, so it may be a read error. The V call is TRBV18, the J call TRBJ2-1, with D unresolved. Germline V gene lookup returns CDR1 KGHSH and CDR2 LQKENI. Trimming took 0 bases from V and 5 from J, leaving 11 bases between them. This CDR3 has 15 amino acids. CDR3 DNA sequence: TGTGCCAGCTCACCACCGATTGCGACGCACAATGAGCAGTTCTTC. This gives the protein CASSPPIATHNEQFF.

The chain links TRBV10-3 to TRBJ2-1, with no clear D. V was clipped by 2 bases and J by 7 bases, with 6 bases between them. Germline V gene data show CDR1 as ENHRY and CDR2 as SYGVKD. There are 12 residues in the CDR3. The CDR3 protein is CAISEQRNEQFF. The CDR3 DNA reads as TGTGCCATCAGTGAGCAAAGAAATGAGCAGTTCTTC.

This clonotype appeared many times. This chain uses TRBV11-2 with TRBJ2-5; TRBD2 matches 13 bases. Trimming removed 5 bases from V and 4 bases from J; junction bases left unmatched: 7. Germline CDR1 SGHAT, CDR2 FQNNGV. The CDR3 sequence is 16 residues long. CDR3 sequence: CASSPPTSGRRETQYF. The DNA for the CDR3 is TGTGCCAGCAGCCCACCGACTAGCGGGAGGCGAGAGACCCAGTACTTC.

The V call is TRBV5-1, the J call TRBJ1-3; TRBD1 is a possible D gene (5 bases). V dropped 5 bases and J dropped 0 bases, with 15 bases sitting between them. The CDR3 extends over 16 amino acids. Germline-derived CDR1 and CDR2 are SGHRS and YFSETQ. Written as DNA, the CDR3 is TGCGCCAGCAGAGACATCGGACACAACTCTGGAAACACCATATATTTT. Translation gives CASRDIGHNSGNTIYF.

The chain links TRBV24-1 to TRBJ2-5, with TRBD1 matching 10 bases. Germline lookup yields CDR1 KGHDR and CDR2 SFDVKD. This CDR3 has 16 residues. The trim removed 2 bases at V and 3 bases at J, leaving 5 bases unmatched. CDR3 loop: CATSDSPGQGKETQYF. CDR3 nucleotide sequence: TGTGCCACCAGTGATTCCCCGGGACAGGGGAAAGAGACCCAGTACTTC.

V usage is TRBV27 and J usage is TRBJ2-1; no definite D call. The CDR3 runs to 14 residues. V was trimmed by 3 bases and J by 5 bases, leaving 11 bases between them. Germline values: CDR1 MNHEY, CDR2 SMNVEV (reference sequence). The CDR3 protein is CASSFWPEDNEQFF. The DNA for the CDR3 is TGTGCCAGCAGTTTTTGGCCAGAGGACAATGAGCAGTTCTTC.

The table lists this clonotype with many counts. The rearrangement joins TRBV27 to TRBJ1-2; D remains ambiguous. CDR3 length: 16 amino acids. The ends were cut back, 6 bases at V and 1 base at J, with 18 bases in the middle. The germline gives CDR1 MNHEY, CDR2 SMNVEV (reference sequence). The CDR3 loop is CASSSQQHNFNYGYTF. DNA of the CDR3: TGTGCCAGCAGCAGTCAACAGCACAACTTTAACTATGGCTACACCTTC.

The chain uses TRBV12-3 or TRBV12-4 and TRBJ2-2; 14 positions match TRBD2. The trim removed 5 bases at V and 6 bases at J, leaving 5 bases unmatched. This CDR3 region has 16 residues. CDR3 residues: CASSGGTSGRSGELFF. CDR3 sequence (DNA): TGTGCCAGCAGTGGCGGGACTAGCGGGAGATCCGGGGAGCTGTTTTTT.

This clonotype was seen more than once but under ten times. The chain has TRBV27 and TRBJ2-7; D uncertain. CDR1 is MNHEY, CDR2 SMNVEV, per germline (reference sequence). The CDR3 totals 15 residues. V lost 0 bases and J 2 bases, leaving 11 bases between the germline ends. CDR3: CASSLSGSTTYEQYF. CDR3 coding DNA: TGTGCCAGCAGTTTATCAGGCTCGACAACCTACGAGCAGTACTTC.

At least ten counts were recorded for this clonotype. The chain employs TRBV19 and TRBJ2-2; a weak D match, TRBD2 (5 bases). CDR1 is LNHDA, CDR2 SQIVND, per germline (reference sequence). CDR3 length equals 14 residues. V lost 5 bases and J lost 6, with 13 bases in between. The CDR3 region has the DNA TGTGCCAGTAGTGCGACTATGCGTTCCGGGGAGCTGTTTTTT. Its translation: CASSATMRSGELFF.

The chain recombines TRBV10-3 with TRBJ2-2; 12 bases match TRBD1. J was trimmed by 6 bases and V by 6 bases; bases with no gene match: 2. CDR1 ENHRY and CDR2 SYGVKD come from the germline V gene. There are 14 residues in the CDR3. CDR3 in DNA: TGTGCCATCAGGGGACAGGGGGCGTCCGGGGAGCTGTTTTTT. It is translated as CAIRGQGASGELFF.

The rearrangement links TRBV20-1 to TRBJ1-2; a possible D gene is TRBD1 (6 bases). The CDR3 length is 14 residues. CDR1 and CDR2 from the germline V gene are DFQATT and SNEGSKA (reference sequence). Between the trimmed V and J ends, which lost 3 bases and 6 bases, there was a span of 17 bases. DNA of the CDR3: TGCAGTGCTAGTAAAAGCAGACAGGTCAATGGCTACACCTTC. Translating it yields CSASKSRQVNGYTF.

The V gene is TRBV6-1, the J gene TRBJ1-3; D gene uncertain. The V gene lost 0 bases and the J gene lost 4 bases, with 13 bases spanning the gap. The V gene's germline CDR1 is MNHNS and CDR2 SASEGT. The CDR3 contains 16 residues. CDR3 protein: CASSEALGVSGNTIYF. The CDR3 region has the DNA TGTGCCAGCAGTGAAGCGCTCGGCGTGTCAGGAAACACCATATATTTT.

This clonotype has at least ten counts. The chain links TRBV29-1 to TRBJ2-7; D perhaps matches TRBD1 (6 bases). The germline V gene has CDR1 SQVTM and CDR2 ANQGSEA. V lost 6 bases and J 0 bases, leaving 12 bases between the germline ends. The CDR3 has 13 residues. In DNA form, the CDR3 reads TGCAGCGTGCGCGGACAGCTCTCCTACGAGCAGTACTTC. Translation: CSVRGQLSYEQYF.

This clonotype came up many times. The chain carries TRBV6-2 or TRBV6-3 and TRBJ2-6, with a weak D call TRBD2 (5 bases). The CDR3 totals 15 residues. Trimming shortened V by 5 bases and J by 2 bases, and 10 bases separated the two germline ends. Germline CDR1 MNHEY, CDR2 SVGEGT. CDR3 in DNA: TGTGCCAGCAGTCAACTGGGAGCTGGGGCCAACGTCCTGACTTTC. Amino acid sequence: CASSQLGAGANVLTF.

This clonotype was found a few times. The CDR3 sequence is CASSYSGTSGNTQYF. CDR3 nucleotides: TGTGCCAGCAGCTATAGCGGGACTAGCGGAAATACGCAGTATTTT. The rearrangement links TRBV7-3 to TRBJ2-3; TRBD2 aligns across 11 bases. This CDR3 is 15 amino acids long. V trimming: 4 bases; J trimming: 7 bases; junction bases outside the gene matches: 7. CDR1 is SGHTA and CDR2 is FQGTGA in the germline V gene.

The chain has TRBV30 and TRBJ1-1, with a weak D call TRBD1 (5 bases). Per germline, CDR1 GTSNPN and CDR2 SVGIG (reference sequence). This CDR3 contains 13 residues. V lost 3 bases to trimming and J lost 2 bases, with 10 bases between them. The CDR3 loop reads CAWRRQINTEAFF. The CDR3 nucleotides are TGTGCCTGGAGGAGACAGATAAACACTGAAGCTTTCTTT. The full variable domain, completed using reference TRBV30 and TRBJ1-1, is SQTIHQWPATLVQPVGSPLSLECTVEGTSNPNLYWYRQAAGRGLQLLFYSVGIGQISSEVPQNLSASRPQDRQFILSSKKLLLSDSGFYLCAWRRQINTEAFFGQGTRLTVV.